This T cell receptor beta chain was retrieved from a study of cytomegalovirus exposure and HLA in healthy donors. On the study more broadly: A later analysis reported the 120 or so validation repertoires used the same platform as the 666 first-cohort repertoires.

Some clones are missing from TCRdb's copy, which holds only in-frame ones; the method was immunoSEQ multiplex PCR. The table records about 180,000 clones, approximately 86% of them present only once. On this clone itself: Its antigen is undetermined.

Study-level results: Some TCR beta chains (around 160 of them) were listed as cytomegalovirus-associated.

With 7 bases removed from V and 3 bases from J, the gap between germline ends came to 10 bases. Germline CDR1 LNHDA, CDR2 SQIVND (reference sequence). CDR3 length: 13 amino acids. The sequencing sample was made of PBMCs. This chain links TRBV19 with TRBJ2-1, with TRBD1 as a possible D gene (6 bases). The receptor was derived from a man aged 18 to 30 in good health and CMV-seropositive. The DNA of the CDR3 is TGTGCCAGTACGAAGGACAGCTACAATGAGCAGTTCTTC. It yields the protein CASTKDSYNEQFF.